This T cell receptor (beta chain) came from a study of T cell responses to AZD1222 COVID-19 vaccine. This clone occurred many times. Antigen specificity is unknown. Repertoires were generated with immunoSEQ multiplex PCR, while TCRdb's copy carries only in-frame clones and drops some. The table includes some 120,000 clones, around 90% detected once. Overall study results and limits: Only five to seven AZD1222 recipients tested seropositive at baseline. White British ancestry dominated among donors, who included more females, and clonal diversity was possibly underestimated. Sampling captured repertoires only after the peak T cell response.

This CDR3 is 15 amino acids long. V was pared by 3 bases and J by 4 bases, with 9 bases of the junction left unmatched. The germline gives CDR1 MNHNS, CDR2 SASEGT. The material sequenced was peripheral blood, taken on day 0 of AZD1222 vaccination. The receptor comes from an adult in good health. V is TRBV6-1 and J is TRBJ2-7, with 7 bases matching TRBD1. The CDR3 bases are TGTGCCAGCAGTGATTCGACAGGGAATCCTTACGAGCAGTACTTC. Its protein product is CASSDSTGNPYEQYF.